These 9 T cell receptor beta chains originate from one sample sequenced in a study of OX40 agonist ivuxolimab in advanced cancers. Profiling relied on immunoSEQ multiplex PCR, and the TCRdb table lists in-frame clones only, not all of them. The table has roughly 36,000 clones, 84% seen once. Sample: CD4+ or CD8+ T cells sorted from blood, taken in a trial of the OX40 agonist ivuxolimab. Source of these receptors: an adult with an advanced solid tumor such as melanoma, head and neck, liver or kidney cancer.

The chain carries TRBV28 and TRBJ1-4; no clear D. This CDR3 has 14 residues. V lost 8 bases and J 6 bases, leaving 16 bases between the germline ends. Germline lookup yields CDR1 MDHEN and CDR2 SYDVKM. CDR3 amino acids: CASYPYGKDEKLFF. In DNA form, the CDR3 reads TGTGCCAGCTACCCCTACGGGAAGGATGAAAAACTGTTTTTT.

The chain combines TRBV11-2 with TRBJ2-7; TRBD2 matches 8 bases. V shed 4 bases and J 5 bases; nucleotides not matched to a gene: 1. The length of the CDR3 is 12 residues. Germline V lookup: CDR1 SGHAT, CDR2 FQNNGV. DNA of the CDR3: TGTGCCAGCAGCTCGGGGGGGGACGAGCAGTACTTC. Amino acid sequence: CASSSGGDEQYF.

The table lists this clone with a few counts. The gene calls are TRBV27 and TRBJ2-7; a possible D gene is TRBD1 (7 bases). The CDR3 loop spans 17 amino acids. From germline, CDR1 is MNHEY and CDR2 SMNVEV (reference sequence). The V end lost 0 bases, the J end lost 3 bases, and 18 bases lay between the germline ends. The CDR3 region is CASSLSLRGDSYYEQYF. The CDR3, as DNA: TGTGCCAGCAGTTTATCACTTCGCGGGGACAGTTACTACGAGCAGTACTTC.

The V and J genes are TRBV4-1 and TRBJ2-3; a weak D match, TRBD2 (5 bases). The V end was cut by 0 bases, the J end by 0 bases, with 10 bases between. This CDR3 comprises 16 residues. The germline gives CDR1 MGHRA, CDR2 YSYEKL. CDR3 residues: CASSQDRGGSTDTQYF. The CDR3 region has the DNA TGCGCCAGCAGCCAAGATAGAGGAGGTAGCACAGATACGCAGTATTTT.

The genes are TRBV28 and TRBJ2-1, with 7 positions matching TRBD2. Germline CDR1 and CDR2: MDHEN and SYDVKM. Unmatched junction bases numbered 6, after V lost 6 bases and J lost 10 bases. The CDR3 has 12 amino acids. CDR3 nucleotide sequence: TGTGCCAGCAGCCCCTGGGGGGGGGAGCAGTTCTTC. The encoded protein is CASSPWGGEQFF.

The chain carries TRBV11-2 and TRBJ2-1, with 10 bases aligning to TRBD2. Germline trimming cut 1 base from V and 10 bases from J; bases unmatched to any gene: 10. The germline CDR1 and CDR2 sequences are SGHAT and FQNNGV. The CDR3 is made up of 16 amino acids. The CDR3 region has the DNA TGTGCCAGCAGCTTAGGGCACAGCGGGGGGGCAGGAGAGCAGTTCTTC. Amino acids: CASSLGHSGGAGEQFF.

The chain recombines TRBV19 with TRBJ2-1; TRBD2 aligns across 7 bases. Per germline, CDR1 LNHDA and CDR2 SQIVND (reference sequence). V lost 4 bases, J lost 2 bases, and 5 bases stayed unmatched. This CDR3 is 15 amino acids long. As DNA, the CDR3 is TGTGCCAGTAGTAAGGGCGGGAGCACCTACAATGAGCAGTTCTTC. Its translation: CASSKGGSTYNEQFF.

The chain carries TRBV15 and TRBJ2-2; no reliable D call. The CDR3 totals 12 residues. Germline CDR1 is LNHNV and CDR2 is YYDKDF (reference sequence). V shed 4 bases and J shed 5 bases, with 5 bases lying between them. This chain's CDR3 is CATSTPTGELFF. For the CDR3, the DNA is TGTGCCACCAGCACTCCTACCGGGGAGCTGTTTTTT.

This chain links TRBV5-1 with TRBJ2-1, with 11 bases lining up with TRBD2. The CDR3 totals 14 residues. CDR1 and CDR2 (germline): SGHRS, YFSETQ. J lost 8 bases, V lost 4 bases, and 5 bases had no gene match. CDR3 bases: TGCGCCAGCAGCCCGACTAGCGGGAACTATGAGCAGTTCTTC. Protein: CASSPTSGNYEQFF.